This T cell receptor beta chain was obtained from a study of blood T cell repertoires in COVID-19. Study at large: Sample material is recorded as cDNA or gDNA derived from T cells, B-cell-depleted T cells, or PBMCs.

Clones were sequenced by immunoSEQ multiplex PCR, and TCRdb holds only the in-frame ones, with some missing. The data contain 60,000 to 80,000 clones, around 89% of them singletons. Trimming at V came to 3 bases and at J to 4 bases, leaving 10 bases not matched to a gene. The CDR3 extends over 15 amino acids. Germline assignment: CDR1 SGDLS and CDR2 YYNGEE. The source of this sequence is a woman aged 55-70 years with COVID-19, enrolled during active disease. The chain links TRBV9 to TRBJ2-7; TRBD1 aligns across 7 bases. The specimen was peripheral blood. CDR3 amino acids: CASSDQDRDAYEQYF. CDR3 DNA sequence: TGTGCCAGCAGCGACCAAGACAGGGACGCTTACGAGCAGTACTTC.